This TCR beta chain was profiled in a study of blood T cell repertoires in COVID-19. Study-wide background: Both acute and convalescent COVID-19 samples were obtained from the United States, Italy and Spain. PBMCs, B-cell-depleted T cells, or T cells were the source of the cDNA or gDNA that made up the material.

The CDR3 has 15 residues. Germline-derived CDR1 and CDR2 are SGHRS and YFSETQ. V lost 3 bases to trimming and J lost 3 bases, with 15 bases between them. In the authors' workflow: Nucleated cell number was recorded as an estimate derived from reference gene primer amplification. Assay used: immunoSEQ multiplex PCR; TCRdb lists only in-frame clones, some missing. The V and J calls and clone size are taken from that table; D and trimming were inferred from the DNA. The sample carries a few hundred thousand clones, 82% recorded once. Seattle patient enrollment occurred during active infection, with longitudinal follow-up thereafter. This clone was found a few times.

This sequence originates from a woman in her 70s with COVID-19, enrolled during active disease. What was sequenced was peripheral blood. The genes are TRBV5-1 and TRBJ1-1, with D hard to call. In DNA, the CDR3 is TGCGCCAGCAGCTCCCGTAGGAGGGATGACACTGAAGCTTTCTTT. This sequence encodes CASSSRRRDDTEAFF. The entire variable domain, with the rest obtained from reference TRBV5-1 and TRBJ1-1, is as follows: KAGVTQTPRYLIKTRGQQVTLSCSPISGHRSVSWYQQTPGQGLQFLFEYFSETQRNKGNFPGRFSGRQFSNSRSEMNVSTLELGDSALYLCASSSRRRDDTEAFFGQGTRLTVV.